Each of the 19 T cell receptor beta chains below was sequenced from the same sample in a study of blood T cell repertoires in COVID-19. Only in-frame clones appear in the TCRdb table, and some are missing; sequencing was by immunoSEQ multiplex PCR. Among more than 250,000 clones listed, about nine tenths were seen once. The sample comprised peripheral blood. These receptors were collected from a man between 50 and 59 years old with active or convalescent COVID-19.

CDR3 DNA: TGTGCCAGCAGAGGACAGCAGGGCACCTACGAGCAGTACTTC. This translates into CASRGQQGTYEQYF. This sequence joins TRBV28 and TRBJ2-7, with D maybe TRBD1 (6 bases). CDR1 and CDR2 from the germline V gene are MDHEN and SYDVKM. CDR3 length: 14 residues. Deletions cut 6 bases from V and 2 bases from J, with 14 bases between. The whole variable domain, remainder taken from reference TRBV28 and TRBJ2-7, is DVKVTQSSRYLVKRTGEKVFLECVQDMDHENMFWYRQDPGLGLRLIYFSYDVKMKEKGDIPEGYSVSREKKERFSLILESASTNQTSMYLCASRGQQGTYEQYFGPGTRLTVT.

The V and J genes are TRBV3-1 (or the pseudogene TRBV3-2) and TRBJ2-1, with 9 bases identical to TRBD2. This CDR3 contains 15 residues. The V and J ends lost 1 base and 5 bases, in that order; junction bases with no gene match: 3. CDR1 and CDR2 from the germline V gene are LGHDT and YNNKEL (reference sequence). The CDR3 loop is CASSQGLAGHNEQFF. CDR3 nucleotides: TGTGCCAGCAGCCAAGGGCTAGCGGGGCACAATGAGCAGTTCTTC.

The gene calls are TRBV11-2 and TRBJ1-2; 7 positions agree with TRBD1. Germline trimming cut 0 bases from V and 6 bases from J; bases unmatched to any gene: 7. From germline, CDR1 is SGHAT and CDR2 FQNNGV. This CDR3 region has 15 residues. CDR3 in amino acids: CASSLDDDRVHGYTF. CDR3 nucleotide sequence: TGTGCCAGCAGCTTAGATGACGACAGGGTGCATGGCTACACCTTC.

The chain couples TRBV18 to TRBJ2-1; 10 bases fit TRBD2. The CDR3 runs 15 residues. After removal of 3 bases from V and 7 bases from J, the junction contained 6 bases not matched to a gene. Germline lookup yields CDR1 KGHSH and CDR2 LQKENI. CDR3 amino acids: CASSPLAGEGNEQFF. CDR3 sequence (DNA): TGTGCCAGCTCACCTCTAGCGGGAGAGGGTAATGAGCAGTTCTTC.

The genes are TRBV28 and TRBJ1-5; 7 bases align to TRBD1. The CDR3 length is 14 residues. V trimming: 7 bases; J trimming: 4 bases; junction bases outside the gene matches: 7. Germline CDR1 and CDR2: MDHEN and SYDVKM. CDR3 protein: CASTTGQINQPQHF. CDR3 DNA sequence: TGTGCCAGCACCACGGGACAGATAAATCAGCCCCAGCATTTT. Supplemented by reference TRBV28 and TRBJ1-5, the full variable domain reads DVKVTQSSRYLVKRTGEKVFLECVQDMDHENMFWYRQDPGLGLRLIYFSYDVKMKEKGDIPEGYSVSREKKERFSLILESASTNQTSMYLCASTTGQINQPQHFGDGTRLSIL.

This clone showed up just once. This chain uses TRBV7-6 with TRBJ2-7; 7 nucleotides match TRBD1. The CDR3 contains 15 residues. Germline V CDR1 and CDR2: SGHVS, FNYEAQ. V was pared by 5 bases and J by 4 bases, with 11 bases of the junction left unmatched. The CDR3 is CASSSSGTDVYEQYF. The CDR3 bases are TGTGCCAGCAGCAGCTCCGGGACAGACGTTTACGAGCAGTACTTC.

This chain links TRBV5-4 with TRBJ1-2, with D possibly being TRBD1 (6 bases). Germline loops: CDR1 SGHNT, CDR2 YYREEE (reference sequence). Trimming took off 4 bases at V and 5 bases at J, with 15 bases between the two ends. This CDR3 contains 14 residues. The CDR3 protein is CASSPSITGYGYTF. The CDR3 DNA reads TGTGCCAGCAGCCCATCCATAACAGGGTATGGCTACACCTTC.

V gene TRBV11-2 combines with J gene TRBJ2-4; D gene ambiguous. In germline, CDR1 is SGHAT, CDR2 FQNNGV. The CDR3 is 17 residues long. V was clipped by 2 bases and J by 0 bases, with 14 bases between them. Here the CDR3 DNA reads TGTGCCAGCAGCTTAACCCGAGGTCCTTTAGCCAAAAACATTCAGTACTTC. This codes for CASSLTRGPLAKNIQYF.

The chain joins TRBV28 to TRBJ1-2; 7 positions agree with TRBD1. V trimming: 7 bases; J trimming: 6 bases; junction bases outside the gene matches: 11. The CDR3 has 14 residues. Germline lookup yields CDR1 MDHEN and CDR2 SYDVKM. The CDR3 is CASMTGNPLHGYTF. In nucleotides, the CDR3 is TGTGCCAGCATGACAGGGAACCCACTCCATGGCTACACCTTC.

The sample holds one count of this clone. V is TRBV5-6 and J is TRBJ2-7; TRBD1 matches at 10 bases. Germline V CDR1 and CDR2: SGHDT, YYEEEE. J lost 3 bases, V lost 4 bases, and 7 bases had no gene match. CDR3 length: 15 residues. CDR3 residues: CASSPLGTGDYEQYF. CDR3 sequence (DNA): TGTGCCAGCAGCCCCTTAGGGACAGGGGACTACGAGCAGTACTTC.

The table lists this clone with a few counts. J is TRBJ2-3 and V is TRBV4-1; a weak D match, TRBD2 (5 bases). The length of the CDR3 is 17 residues. Trimming pared 1 base from V and 1 base from J, leaving 15 bases between. CDR1 and CDR2 (germline): MGHRA, YSYEKL. The CDR3 reads CASSQGLQRRRTDTQYF. The DNA for the CDR3 is TGCGCCAGCAGCCAAGGTCTCCAGCGGAGACGCACAGATACGCAGTATTTT.

CDR3 sequence reads: CASSPRGGKIQASGNTIYF. The CDR3 coding sequence is TGCGCCAGCAGTCCCCGAGGAGGGAAAATCCAGGCCTCTGGAAACACCATATATTTT. The chain carries TRBV23-1 and TRBJ1-3; D ambiguous. TRBV23-1 is treated as an ORF (open reading frame) with a function not yet certain. CDR3 size: 19 residues. V lost 4 bases and J 0 bases, leaving 22 bases between the germline ends.

This clone appeared once. This chain connects TRBV5-1 to TRBJ1-6; 7 bases are shared with TRBD1. The V gene end was trimmed by 3 bases and the J gene end by 2 bases; junction bases not matched to a gene: 11. In germline, CDR1 is SGHRS, CDR2 YFSETQ. CDR3 length: 18 amino acids. The CDR3 DNA follows: TGCGCCAGCAGCTCGAACCCGACGGACAGGACCTATAATTCACCCCTCCACTTT. Translating gives CASSSNPTDRTYNSPLHF.

V is TRBV20-1 and J is TRBJ2-7; 7 bases agree with TRBD1. The germline V gene encodes CDR1 DFQATT and CDR2 SNEGSKA (reference sequence). This CDR3 spans 17 amino acids. V lost 3 bases, J lost 3 bases, and 17 bases stayed unmatched. In DNA, the CDR3 is TGCAGTGCTAGTCCACAAGCGAAGGGGGCCAAAGGCTACGAGCAGTACTTC. It yields the protein CSASPQAKGAKGYEQYF.

The chain employs TRBV7-9 and TRBJ2-7; TRBD2 is a possible D gene (5 bases). The CDR3 runs to 12 residues. Trimming removed 5 bases at V and 6 bases at J, with 11 bases between. Looked up from germline, CDR1 is SEHNR and CDR2 is FQNEAQ (reference sequence). This CDR3 is CASSRGRTEQYF. DNA for the CDR3: TGTGCCAGCAGCCGGGGAAGGACCGAGCAGTACTTC. The full variable domain, with the rest looked up from reference TRBV7-9 and TRBJ2-7, is DTGVSQNPRHKITKRGQNVTFRCDPISEHNRLYWYRQTLGQGPEFLTYFQNEAQLEKSRLLSDRFSAERPKGSFSTLEIQRTEQGDSAMYLCASSRGRTEQYFGPGTRLTVT.

The rearrangement joins TRBV5-1 to TRBJ2-2; 8 positions agree with TRBD1. The CDR3 sequence is 16 residues long. V dropped 3 bases and J dropped 1; count of bases not matched to a gene: 5. CDR1 and CDR2 from the germline V gene are SGHRS and YFSETQ. CDR3 sequence (DNA): TGCGCCAGCAGCTCGGAGGGGACAGGGAACACCGGGGAGCTGTTTTTT. Amino acids: CASSSEGTGNTGELFF. Combining the CDR3 with reference TRBV5-1 and TRBJ2-2 gives the whole variable domain KAGVTQTPRYLIKTRGQQVTLSCSPISGHRSVSWYQQTPGQGLQFLFEYFSETQRNKGNFPGRFSGRQFSNSRSEMNVSTLELGDSALYLCASSSEGTGNTGELFFGEGSRLTVL.

The J gene is TRBJ2-2, the V gene TRBV19; perhaps TRBD1 as D (6 bases). V was shortened by 7 bases and J by 5 bases, with 17 bases between the two germline ends. The germline CDR1 and CDR2 sequences are LNHDA and SQIVND (reference sequence). CDR3 length: 15 amino acids. The CDR3 is CASTVDRAHTGELFF. The CDR3 nucleotides are TGTGCCAGTACCGTGGACAGAGCCCATACCGGGGAGCTGTTTTTT.

This chain links TRBV19 with TRBJ1-5; weak D call: TRBD1 (5 bases). Looked up from germline, CDR1 is LNHDA and CDR2 is SQIVND (reference sequence). CDR3 length: 14 amino acids. Trimming cost V 3 bases and J 5 bases, with 11 bases left between them. Here the CDR3 DNA reads TGTGCCAGTAGTATGGGGGGGAGCGATCAGCCCCAGCATTTT. Translation: CASSMGGSDQPQHF.

The V gene is TRBV19, the J gene TRBJ2-1, with 10 bases identical to TRBD1. V lost 4 bases, J lost 4 bases, and 4 bases stayed unmatched. Germline CDR1 LNHDA, CDR2 SQIVND (reference sequence). This CDR3 contains 15 residues. The chain's CDR3 is CASSNRQGAYNEQFF. The CDR3 DNA follows: TGTGCCAGTAGTAACCGACAGGGGGCGTACAATGAGCAGTTCTTC. The whole variable domain, remainder taken from reference TRBV19 and TRBJ2-1, is DGGITQSPKYLFRKEGQNVTLSCEQNLNHDAMYWYRQDPGQGLRLIYYSQIVNDFQKGDIAEGYSVSREKKESFPLTVTSAQKNPTAFYLCASSNRQGAYNEQFFGPGTRLTVL.